These 8 T cell receptor beta chains came from one sample sequenced in a study of cytomegalovirus exposure and HLA in healthy donors. Primers included in the PCR were 60 Vbeta and 13 Jbeta primers. Sequencing was performed with immunoSEQ multiplex PCR; in TCRdb, only in-frame clones are kept and a portion is missing. The table records over 150,000 clones, approximately 71% of them present only once. The specimen was PBMCs. Receptor source: a male donor in good health and CMV-seronegative.

This clone has more than one count but fewer than ten. The chain is built from TRBV18 and TRBJ2-7; 7 nucleotides align to TRBD1. V shed 2 bases and J 3 bases; nucleotides not matched to a gene: 13. The CDR3 consists of 17 residues. Germline CDR1 reads KGHSH; CDR2 reads LQKENI. CDR3 in DNA: TGTGCCAGCTCACCAAGGGCCAGACAGGGAATTATCTACGAGCAGTACTTC. Translated, it gives CASSPRARQGIIYEQYF.

The J gene is TRBJ2-5, the V gene TRBV4-1; possible D gene TRBD2, 5 bases. Trimming shortened V by 3 bases and J by 5 bases, and 22 bases separated the two germline ends. This CDR3 contains 17 residues. The germline gives CDR1 MGHRA, CDR2 YSYEKL. CDR3 nucleotides: TGCGCCAGCAGCCAGGGTCCTCCGGGAAGTGAAGGGGAGACCCAGTACTTC. Translating it yields CASSQGPPGSEGETQYF.

The chain joins TRBV14 to TRBJ2-2; maybe TRBD1 (6 bases). Germline V CDR1 and CDR2: SGHDN, FVKESK. This CDR3 is built from 16 residues. V was pared by 4 bases and J by 1 base, with 13 bases between. CDR3 sequence: CASSPRTAMNTGELFF. CDR3 in DNA: TGTGCCAGCAGCCCCCGGACAGCCATGAACACCGGGGAGCTGTTTTTT.

A few counts support this clone. The V gene is TRBV5-1, the J gene TRBJ1-1; possible D gene TRBD1, 6 bases. The V and J ends lost 0 bases and 1 base respectively, with 13 bases between them. Germline CDR1 reads SGHRS; CDR2 reads YFSETQ. The CDR3 is made up of 16 amino acids. CDR3 sequence reads: CASSLARTEPNTEAFF. The DNA for the CDR3 is TGCGCCAGCAGCTTGGCCCGGACAGAACCGAACACTGAAGCTTTCTTT.

The table lists this clone with a count of one. The rearrangement joins TRBV29-1 to TRBJ2-1, with TRBD2 matching over 10 bases. The CDR3 has 13 amino acids. Trimming removed 7 bases from V and 3 bases from J; junction bases left unmatched: 3. Germline CDR1 reads SQVTM; CDR2 reads ANQGSEA. CDR3 sequence (DNA): TGCAGCGGGGAGCGGGGGGGCTACAATGAGCAGTTCTTC. Protein product: CSGERGGYNEQFF.

V is TRBV5-5 and J is TRBJ1-1; no definite D call. Germline assignment: CDR1 SGHKS and CDR2 YYEKEE (reference sequence). The V gene lost 6 bases and the J gene lost 6 bases, with 12 bases spanning the gap. The CDR3 spans 12 residues. The CDR3 DNA reads as TGTGCCAGCATTGGTGTAGTACCTGAAGCTTTCTTT. This codes for CASIGVVPEAFF.

The gene calls are TRBV4-2 and TRBJ2-5, with D tentatively TRBD2 (6 bases). CDR1 LGHNA and CDR2 YNFKEQ come from the germline V gene. V was trimmed by 1 base and J by 1 base, leaving 13 bases between them. This CDR3 spans 16 amino acids. Here the CDR3 reads CASSQVSAEGQETQYF. The CDR3 bases are TGTGCCAGCAGCCAAGTGAGTGCGGAGGGCCAAGAGACCCAGTACTTC.

The J gene is TRBJ2-5, the V gene TRBV9, with D maybe TRBD1 (5 bases). CDR3 length equals 14 residues. Germline V gene data show CDR1 as SGDLS and CDR2 as YYNGEE. V was trimmed by 5 bases and J by 5 bases, leaving 16 bases between them. Here the CDR3 DNA reads TGTGCCAGCAGTACCTGGGGCCTCGGGGAGACCCAGTACTTC. Translating gives CASSTWGLGETQYF.